These 7 T cell receptor beta chains were all obtained from the same sample, sequenced in a study of response to subunit inactivated influenza vaccine. TCRdb re-analysed the RT-PCR reads in MiXCR, keeping a single row per CDR3 protein. This sample has 450,000 to 600,000 distinct CDR3 sequences, with roughly 7.9% found just once. Sequencing was performed on PBMCs from blood, taken roughly 24 months after vaccination. The receptors were gathered from a man between 50 and 69 years old who received an inactivated influenza vaccine.

This clonotype was counted a few times. The chain has TRBV4-1 and TRBJ2-3; tentative D call: TRBD1 (5 bases). The CDR3 runs 17 residues. CDR1 MGHRA and CDR2 YSYEKL come from the germline V gene. V was pared by 1 base and J by 2 bases, with 16 bases between. Here the CDR3 DNA reads TGCGCCAGCAGCCAAGGCTGGGGCCCCTACCTCACAGATACGCAGTATTTT. Translation gives CASSQGWGPYLTDTQYF.

This clonotype has more than one count but fewer than ten. This chain connects TRBV10-1 to TRBJ2-7, with D unclear. Germline-derived CDR1 and CDR2 are WNHNN and SYGVQD (reference sequence). The CDR3 spans 14 residues. The V end lost 5 bases, the J end lost 4 bases, and 15 bases lay between the germline ends. The CDR3: CASSRKGYVYEQYF. The CDR3 nucleotides are TGCGCCAGCAGTAGGAAGGGCTATGTATACGAGCAGTACTTC.

This clonotype has more than one count but fewer than ten. This chain connects TRBV11-1 to TRBJ2-1; D ambiguous. This CDR3 has 15 amino acids. Looked up from germline, CDR1 is SGHAT and CDR2 is FQDESV (reference sequence). With 5 bases removed from V and 3 bases from J, the gap between germline ends came to 14 bases. The CDR3 loop is CASSGGRAGYNEQFF. CDR3 coding DNA: TGTGCCAGCAGCGGCGGACGGGCAGGCTACAATGAGCAGTTCTTC.

This clonotype occurred many times. The rearrangement joins TRBV5-4 to TRBJ2-5; D is ambiguous. This CDR3 region has 13 residues. Trimming removed 0 bases from V and 6 bases from J, with 9 bases in between. Per the germline V gene, CDR1 is SGHNT and CDR2 is YYREEE (reference sequence). The CDR3 nucleotides read TGTGCCAGCAGCTTGGGATCGCCGAAGACCCAGTACTTC. Its translation: CASSLGSPKTQYF.

This clonotype was seen ten or more times. V is TRBV7-9 and J is TRBJ2-5, with TRBD1 matching 7 bases. The germline V gene has CDR1 SEHNR and CDR2 FQNEAQ (reference sequence). This CDR3 is 16 amino acids long. V lost 2 bases, J lost 3 bases, and 9 bases stayed unmatched. The CDR3 is CASSLSAGTAEETQYF. CDR3 DNA sequence: TGTGCCAGCAGCTTAAGCGCCGGGACAGCCGAAGAGACCCAGTACTTC.

In this sample, this clonotype turned up many times. The rearrangement links TRBV11-2 to TRBJ2-2; no clear D. This CDR3 spans 15 amino acids. Germline CDR1 SGHAT, CDR2 FQNNGV. V lost 0 bases and J 1 base, leaving 6 bases between the germline ends. The CDR3, as DNA: TGTGCCAGCAGCTTAGAGTGGGTGAACACCGGGGAGCTGTTTTTT. Translated, it gives CASSLEWVNTGELFF.

The chain joins TRBV5-6 to TRBJ2-2; D assignment may be TRBD1 or TRBD2 (5 bases each). Germline loops: CDR1 SGHDT, CDR2 YYEEEE. The V gene lost 0 bases and the J gene lost 3 bases, with 15 bases spanning the gap. There are 17 residues in the CDR3. The CDR3 nucleotides read TGTGCCAGCAGCTTGGTGGGGGACCTATCTTACACCGGGGAGCTGTTTTTT. It yields the protein CASSLVGDLSYTGELFF.